These 9 T cell receptor beta chains originate from one sample sequenced in a study of blood T cell repertoires in COVID-19. Clones were read by immunoSEQ multiplex PCR, and TCRdb kept only the in-frame ones, dropping some. The sample lists about 180,000 clones; roughly 88% were seen once. The source material was PBMCs or T cells enriched from blood (not recorded which). The receptors shown here come from a woman aged 25 to 45 who had recovered from COVID-19.

V is TRBV9 and J is TRBJ1-3; 8 bases are a match to TRBD1. There are 16 residues in the CDR3. V was pared by 0 bases and J by 0 bases, with 2 bases of the junction left unmatched. Germline V gene lookup returns CDR1 SGDLS and CDR2 YYNGEE. CDR3: CASSVATGGSGNTIYF. The CDR3 DNA reads TGTGCCAGCAGCGTAGCTACAGGGGGCTCTGGAAACACCATATATTTT.

This clone appeared a few times. The V gene is TRBV6-1, the J gene TRBJ2-7, with a weak D call TRBD2 (6 bases). V was shortened by 1 base and J by 5 bases, with 12 bases between the two germline ends. CDR1 MNHNS and CDR2 SASEGT come from the germline V gene. This CDR3 region has 14 residues. DNA of the CDR3: TGTGCCAGCAGTGAAGAAGCTAGCGTCGACGAGCAGTACTTC. Translating gives CASSEEASVDEQYF.

The chain uses TRBV6-5 and TRBJ2-1; 13 nucleotides align to TRBD2. Germline V CDR1 and CDR2: MNHEY, SVGAGI. The CDR3 is 16 amino acids. Germline trimming cut 3 bases from V and 10 bases from J; bases unmatched to any gene: 9. CDR3 in DNA: TGTGCCAGCAGTTATGGGACTAGCGGGATCTCGGGAGAGCAGTTCTTC. Translated, it gives CASSYGTSGISGEQFF.

The CDR3 region is CASSLGGTATDTQYF. CDR3 nucleotide sequence: TGCGCCAGCAGCTTGGGAGGGACTGCTACAGATACGCAGTATTTT. V usage is TRBV5-1 and J usage is TRBJ2-3; tentative D call: TRBD2 (6 bases). Trimming took off 0 bases at V and 3 bases at J, with 11 bases between the two ends. This CDR3 region has 15 residues. CDR1 and CDR2 (germline): SGHRS, YFSETQ.

This chain links TRBV4-2 with TRBJ1-2; tentatively, D is TRBD1 (6 bases). V lost 2 bases, J lost 8 bases, and 21 bases lay in between. The CDR3 spans 16 residues. Germline values: CDR1 LGHNA, CDR2 YNFKEQ. The CDR3 protein is CASSQYYPPGQRGYTF. The CDR3 DNA follows: TGTGCCAGCAGCCAATATTACCCTCCTGGACAGCGAGGCTACACCTTC.

This clone occurred a few times. The chain combines TRBV29-1 with TRBJ2-1, with D uncertain. The V end was cut by 1 base, the J end by 1 base, with 14 bases between. The CDR3 loop spans 16 amino acids. The germline V gene encodes CDR1 SQVTM and CDR2 ANQGSEA. The DNA of the CDR3 is TGCAGCGTTGAAGCCGAGAATCGGAGATCCTACAATGAGCAGTTCTTC. This translates into CSVEAENRRSYNEQFF.

The chain is built from TRBV21-1 and TRBJ1-5; the table's D call TRBD1 went unverified against the DNA. TRBV21-1 is termed a pseudogene. The CDR3 consists of 16 residues. The CDR3 protein is CASGPGGRARGQPQHF. The CDR3 nucleotides are TGTGCCAGCGGCCCAGGTGGTAGGGCCAGGGGTCAGCCCCAGCATTTT.

This chain joins TRBV14 and TRBJ2-7; no clear D gene. The germline CDR1 and CDR2 sequences are SGHDN and FVKESK. V was shortened by 4 bases and J by 5 bases, with 15 bases between the two germline ends. The CDR3 loop spans 14 amino acids. For the CDR3, the DNA is TGTGCCAGCAGCCTAGGATGGGCTCTTCACGAGCAGTACTTC. This encodes CASSLGWALHEQYF.

V gene TRBV19 combines with J gene TRBJ1-2; TRBD1 is a possible D gene (6 bases). Germline CDR1 LNHDA, CDR2 SQIVND (reference sequence). CDR3 length equals 16 residues. V shed 10 bases and J shed 0 bases, with 21 bases lying between them. DNA of the CDR3: TGTGCCACCTCCCGTGAAGGGACACCGGCTAACTATGGCTACACCTTC. Its protein product is CATSREGTPANYGYTF.